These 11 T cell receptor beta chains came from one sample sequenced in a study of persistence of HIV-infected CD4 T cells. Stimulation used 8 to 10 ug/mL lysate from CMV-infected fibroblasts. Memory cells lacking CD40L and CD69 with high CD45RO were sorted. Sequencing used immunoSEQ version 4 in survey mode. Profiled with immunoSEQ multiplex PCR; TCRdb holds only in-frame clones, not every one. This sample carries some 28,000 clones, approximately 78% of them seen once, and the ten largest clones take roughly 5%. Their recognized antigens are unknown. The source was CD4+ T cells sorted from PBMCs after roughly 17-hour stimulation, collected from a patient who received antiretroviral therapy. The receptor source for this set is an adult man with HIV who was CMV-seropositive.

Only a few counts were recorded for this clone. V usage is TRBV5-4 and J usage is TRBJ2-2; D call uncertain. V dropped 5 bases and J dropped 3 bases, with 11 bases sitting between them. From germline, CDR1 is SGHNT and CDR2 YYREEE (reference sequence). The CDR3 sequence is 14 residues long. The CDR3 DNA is TGTGCCAGCAGACTTGGGGTGGACACCGGGGAGCTGTTTTTT. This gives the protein CASRLGVDTGELFF. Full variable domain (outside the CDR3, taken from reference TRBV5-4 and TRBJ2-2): ETGVTQSPTHLIKTRGQQVTLRCSSQSGHNTVSWYQQALGQGPQFIFQYYREEENGRGNFPPRFSGLQFPNYSSELNVNALELDDSALYLCASRLGVDTGELFFGEGSRLTVL.

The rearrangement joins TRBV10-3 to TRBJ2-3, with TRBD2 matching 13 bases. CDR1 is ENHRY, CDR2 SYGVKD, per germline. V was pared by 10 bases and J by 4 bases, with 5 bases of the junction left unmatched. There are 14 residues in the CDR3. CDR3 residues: CATTGLAGADTQYF. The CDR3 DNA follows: TGTGCCACCACCGGACTAGCGGGGGCAGATACGCAGTATTTT.

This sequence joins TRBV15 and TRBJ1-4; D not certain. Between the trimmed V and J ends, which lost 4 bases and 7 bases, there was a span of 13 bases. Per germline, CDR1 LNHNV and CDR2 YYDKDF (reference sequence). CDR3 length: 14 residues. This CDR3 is CATSKVVGSEKLFF. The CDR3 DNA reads TGTGCCACCAGCAAGGTGGTGGGCTCTGAAAAACTGTTTTTT.

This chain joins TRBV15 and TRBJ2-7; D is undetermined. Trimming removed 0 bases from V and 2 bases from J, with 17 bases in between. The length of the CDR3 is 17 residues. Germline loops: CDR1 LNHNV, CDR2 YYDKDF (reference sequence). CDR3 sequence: CATSRDQGPLRAYEQYF. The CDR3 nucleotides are TGTGCCACCAGCAGAGATCAAGGTCCCCTTAGAGCCTACGAGCAGTACTTC.

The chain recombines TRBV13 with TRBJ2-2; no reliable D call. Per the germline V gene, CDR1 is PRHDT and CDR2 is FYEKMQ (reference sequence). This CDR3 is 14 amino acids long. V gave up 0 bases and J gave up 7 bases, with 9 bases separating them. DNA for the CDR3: TGTGCCAGCAGCTTAGGGAGGTATGGCGGGGAGCTGTTTTTT. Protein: CASSLGRYGGELFF.

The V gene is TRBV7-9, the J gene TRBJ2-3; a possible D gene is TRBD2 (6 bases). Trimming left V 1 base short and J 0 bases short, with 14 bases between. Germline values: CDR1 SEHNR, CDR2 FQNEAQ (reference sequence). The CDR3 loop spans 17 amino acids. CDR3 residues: CASSLDIWAGSTDTQYF. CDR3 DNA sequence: TGTGCCAGCAGCTTAGATATTTGGGCGGGGAGCACAGATACGCAGTATTTT.

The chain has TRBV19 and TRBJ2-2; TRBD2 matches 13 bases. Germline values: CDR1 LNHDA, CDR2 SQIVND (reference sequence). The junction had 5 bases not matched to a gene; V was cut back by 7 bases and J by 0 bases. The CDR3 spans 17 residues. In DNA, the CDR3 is TGTGCCAGTAATCGACTAGCGGGGGGCGCGAACACCGGGGAGCTGTTTTTT. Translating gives CASNRLAGGANTGELFF.

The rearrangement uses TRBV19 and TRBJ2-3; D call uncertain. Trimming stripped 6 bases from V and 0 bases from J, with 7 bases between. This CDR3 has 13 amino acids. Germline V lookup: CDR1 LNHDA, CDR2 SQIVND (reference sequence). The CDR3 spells CASRGRSTDTQYF. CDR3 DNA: TGTGCCAGTAGAGGCAGGAGCACAGATACGCAGTATTTT.

The CDR3: CASSPSQGQGRVEAFF. CDR3 nucleotides: TGTGCCAGCTCACCGAGTCAGGGACAGGGGAGGGTTGAAGCTTTCTTT. The gene calls are TRBV18 and TRBJ1-1, with 10 bases matching TRBD1. J lost 7 bases, V lost 3 bases, and 11 bases had no gene match. Germline V lookup: CDR1 KGHSH, CDR2 LQKENI. This CDR3 contains 16 residues.

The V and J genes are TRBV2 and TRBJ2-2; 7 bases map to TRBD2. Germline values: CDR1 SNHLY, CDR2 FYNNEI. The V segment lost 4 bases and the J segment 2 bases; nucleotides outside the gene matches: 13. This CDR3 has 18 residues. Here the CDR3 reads CASSVKTRTRGNTGELFF. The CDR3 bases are TGTGCCAGCAGTGTAAAAACCCGGACTAGGGGAAACACCGGGGAGCTGTTTTTT.

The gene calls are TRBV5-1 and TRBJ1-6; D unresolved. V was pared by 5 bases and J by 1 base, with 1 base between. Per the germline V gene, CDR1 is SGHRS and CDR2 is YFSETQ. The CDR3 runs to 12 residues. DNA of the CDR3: TGCGCCAGCAGATCCTATAATTCACCCCTCCACTTT. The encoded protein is CASRSYNSPLHF.